Listed below are T cell receptor beta chains from one sample, sequenced in a study of shared T cell receptors in the human thymus. Libraries were prepared by immunoSEQ multiplex PCR; TCRdb keeps only in-frame clonotypes and omits some of them. There are about 500,000 clones in the sample; roughly 74% occur only once, and about 0.013% lies in the top ten. These same records also appear under a second study, on human thymus T cells.

Sequenced sample: thymocytes. The source is a boy younger than two with a congenital heart defect. Both conserved end residues are part of each CDR3. The D gene is left open where the match is weak. Part of the rows lack a size; the others show once, few, many or a class for expanded clones.

TRBV27,TRBJ1-2,.,TRBD1,TGTGCCAGCACTAACCCCGGGACAGGGGGTGGCTATGGCTACACCTTC,CASTNPGTGGGYGYTF
TRBV27,TRBJ2-1,.,TRBD2,TGTGCCAGCAGTTTAAGAGCGGGAGAGGCCATAGAGCAGTTCTTC,CASSLRAGEAIEQFF
TRBV6-1,TRBJ1-2,few,.,TGTGCCAGCAAGGGAGGGTATGGCTACACCTTC,CASKGGYGYTF
TRBV20-1,TRBJ2-5,.,.,TGCAGTGCTAGACGAGAGACCCAGTACTTC,CSARRETQYF
TRBV7-9,TRBJ2-1,.,TRBD2,TGTGCCAGCAGGACTTGGGTGGGAGGGCCAGCCAATGAGCAGTTCTTC,CASRTWVGGPANEQFF
TRBV5-1,TRBJ2-5,.,TRBD1,TGCGCCAGCAGCTCTCATTCTGGGACAGGGGTCACCCAGTACTTC,CASSSHSGTGVTQYF
TRBV4-3,TRBJ2-1,few,.,TGCGCCAGCAGCCAAGATTGGGGGGCCACGGCGGGAGTCTACAATGAGCAGTTCTTC,CASSQDWGATAGVYNEQFF
TRBV28,TRBJ2-7,.,TRBD1,TGTGCCAGCAGTGTACCCGGGACAGCCTACGAGCAGTACTTC,CASSVPGTAYEQYF
TRBV29-1,TRBJ2-5,.,.,TGCAGCGTTGGGGTCCGGGACATTCCCCTTCAAGAGACCCAGTACTTC,CSVGVRDIPLQETQYF
TRBV14,TRBJ2-5,.,.,TGTGCCAGCAGCCAAGGAACTACTCAAGAGACCCAGTACTTC,CASSQGTTQETQYF
TRBV27,TRBJ2-1,.,.,TGTGCCAGCGCTCTTTCTGGCCCCTCCTACAATGAGCAGTTCTTC,CASALSGPSYNEQFF
TRBV7-8,TRBJ1-4,.,TRBD1,TGTGCCAGCAGCCCACCTTGGCGGGACAGATTCGAAAAACTGTTTTTT,CASSPPWRDRFEKLFF
TRBV28,TRBJ2-1,.,TRBD2,TGTGCCAGCAAGGCCCGGGGGGTGGATGAGCAGTTCTTC,CASKARGVDEQFF
TRBV29-1,TRBJ2-1,.,.,TGCAGCGCCGGGGAGGAGGGGCAGTTCTTC,CSAGEEGQFF
TRBV5-1,TRBJ2-5,few,TRBD2,TGCGCCAGCAGCTCGCCTAGCGGGAGAACTGGGACCCAGTACTTC,CASSSPSGRTGTQYF
TRBV29-1,TRBJ2-5,.,TRBD1,TGCAGCGTTCCTGCCCCGCGGGACAGGGGGCTTCAAGAGACCCAGTACTTC,CSVPAPRDRGLQETQYF
TRBV5-1,TRBJ2-1,.,.,TGCGCCAGCAGCTCCACGTGGAGGCCCAATGAGCAGTTCTTC,CASSSTWRPNEQFF
TRBV28,TRBJ2-7,once,.,TGTGCCAGCAGCCTAGCTGCCGAGAGGAGAGTAGGCTCCTACGAGCAGTACTTC,CASSLAAERRVGSYEQYF
TRBV5-1,TRBJ2-5,once,TRBD1,TGCGCCAGCAGCTCCCGGACAGGGGGCGATTCGAAAGAGACCCAGTACTTC,CASSSRTGGDSKETQYF
TRBV7-9,TRBJ1-4,.,TRBD1,TGTGCCAGCAGCGCACAACCGGGACAGGGGATAAGATATAAAGAAAAACTGTTTTTT,CASSAQPGQGIRYKEKLFF
TRBV5-1,TRBJ1-1,once,.,TGCGCCAGCAGGTCGTTGACAGGCTCTGGGGAAGCTTTCTTT,CASRSLTGSGEAFF
TRBV7-2,TRBJ2-4,.,.,TGTGCCAGCAGCCCTCATTACGGGTGGCCCAAAAACATTCAGTACTTC,CASSPHYGWPKNIQYF
TRBV28,TRBJ1-5,.,TRBD1,TGTGCCAGCAGCACCCGGGACAGGGAGGATCAGCCCCAGCATTTT,CASSTRDREDQPQHF
TRBV6-1,TRBJ1-5,.,.,TGTGCCAGCAGTGAAGCCGCAAGTTGGGGCGGGGGTCAGCCCCAGCATTTT,CASSEAASWGGGQPQHF
TRBV11-1,TRBJ2-7,.,TRBD2,TGTGCCAGCAGCCCCGGGACTAGCGGCTACGAGCAGTACTTC,CASSPGTSGYEQYF
TRBV12-5,TRBJ2-5,.,TRBD1,TGTGCTAGTGGTCCACCCGGACAGGGAGAGACCCAGTACTTC,CASGPPGQGETQYF